These 30 T cell receptor beta chains came from one sample sequenced in a study of CD8+ T cells in alopecia areata. The sample's treatment: oral pan-JAK inhibitor, 5-10 mg twice daily. Reverse transcription of extracted RNA yielded cDNA, which provided the sequencing template. TCRdb's table, derived via immunoSEQ multiplex PCR, lists solely in-frame clones and lacks some. This table has roughly 120,000 clones, around 58% appearing once. Sample: CD8+ T cells sorted from blood, taken at week 4, from a patient treated with tofacitinib. These receptors originate from a human donor with alopecia areata.

Turning to this clone: Mismatch with germline at one junction end may stem from a read error. The chain carries TRBV7-7 and TRBJ2-5; D is undetermined. This CDR3 is 13 amino acids long. Germline CDR1 reads SSHAT; CDR2 reads FNYEAQ (reference sequence). The CDR3 protein is CASSSVRQETQYF. The CDR3 coding sequence is TGTGCTAGCAGCTCCGTCCGTCAAGAGACCCAGTACTTC.

The V call is TRBV14, the J call TRBJ1-2, with TRBD1 as a possible D gene (6 bases). From germline, CDR1 is SGHDN and CDR2 FVKESK. Trimming removed 5 bases from V and 4 bases from J, with 17 bases in between. CDR3 size: 15 residues. The CDR3 region is CASSAGTSSPYGYTF. The CDR3 bases are TGTGCCAGCAGCGCCGGGACATCTAGCCCCTATGGCTACACCTTC.

The chain carries TRBV29-1 and TRBJ1-2; 9 bases align to TRBD1. The germline V gene encodes CDR1 SQVTM and CDR2 ANQGSEA. V gave up 3 bases and J gave up 2 bases; unmatched junction bases: 7. This CDR3 region has 15 residues. CDR3 residues: CSVEDLTGGNYGYTF. The CDR3 DNA reads as TGCAGCGTTGAGGACTTGACAGGGGGGAACTATGGCTACACCTTC.

With regard to this clone: Other nucleotide sequences in the sample specify the same CDR3. V usage is TRBV29-1 and J usage is TRBJ1-2; 7 bases agree with TRBD1. Germline loops: CDR1 SQVTM, CDR2 ANQGSEA. This CDR3 region has 11 residues. V lost 4 bases and J lost 8; bases outside the gene matches: 4. CDR3 protein: CSVGTGDGYTF. The DNA for the CDR3 is TGCAGCGTTGGTACAGGGGACGGCTACACCTTC.

The chain uses TRBV7-2 and TRBJ2-4; no definite D call. V was shortened by 11 bases and J by 7 bases, with 9 bases between the two germline ends. This CDR3 is 10 amino acids long. Germline lookup yields CDR1 SGHTA and CDR2 FQGNSA. The chain's CDR3 is CAVGYNIQYF. The CDR3, as DNA: TGTGCCGTCGGTTATAACATTCAGTACTTC.

The chain links TRBV29-1 to TRBJ1-2; the D gene is possibly TRBD1 (6 bases). V lost 4 bases and J 5 bases, leaving 14 bases between the germline ends. This CDR3 is built from 13 residues. The germline V gene encodes CDR1 SQVTM and CDR2 ANQGSEA. The CDR3 spells CSVVRTADYGYTF. The CDR3 region has the DNA TGCAGCGTTGTTCGGACAGCTGATTATGGCTACACCTTC.

The chain joins TRBV30 to TRBJ2-7; the D gene is possibly TRBD1 (5 bases). Trimming pared 4 bases from V and 2 bases from J, leaving 12 bases between. The CDR3 length is 13 residues. The germline gives CDR1 GTSNPN, CDR2 SVGIG (reference sequence). CDR3 nucleotide sequence: TGTGCCTGGACCAGGGTGAGAGCCTACGAGCAGTACTTC. Residues: CAWTRVRAYEQYF.

This rearrangement joins TRBV10-3 to TRBJ2-7; D is unresolved. Trimming took off 3 bases at V and 5 bases at J, with 11 bases between the two ends. Germline V gives CDR1 ENHRY, CDR2 SYGVKD. The length of the CDR3 is 13 residues. The CDR3 spells CAISEGLGDEQYF. The CDR3 bases are TGTGCCATCAGTGAAGGCCTGGGCGACGAGCAGTACTTC.

The genes are TRBV30 and TRBJ2-3; TRBD1 or TRBD2 may be the D gene (5 bases each). CDR3 length: 14 amino acids. Germline values: CDR1 GTSNPN, CDR2 SVGIG (reference sequence). CDR3 sequence reads: CAARGPSRTDTQYF. CDR3 in DNA: TGTGCAGCTCGGGGCCCCTCCCGCACAGATACGCAGTATTTT.

The chain is built from TRBV30 and TRBJ1-1; D gene unclear. From germline, CDR1 is GTSNPN and CDR2 SVGIG (reference sequence). The V and J ends lost 0 bases and 7 bases respectively, with 12 bases between them. The CDR3 covers 13 residues. In DNA form, the CDR3 reads TGTGCCTGGAGTGTACTTTCCGGGGATGAAGCTTTCTTT. Its translation: CAWSVLSGDEAFF.

This chain joins TRBV5-6 and TRBJ2-2, with a possible D match to TRBD1 (6 bases). CDR1 SGHDT and CDR2 YYEEEE come from the germline V gene. V lost 2 bases to trimming and J lost 4 bases, with 9 bases between them. The CDR3 totals 14 residues. CDR3 in DNA: TGTGCCAGCAGCTTCGCCAGGGGCACCGGGGAGCTGTTTTTT. It specifies CASSFARGTGELFF.

This clone was observed a single time. The V call is TRBV7-9, the J call TRBJ2-5; 8 bases are shared with TRBD2. The germline gives CDR1 SEHNR, CDR2 FQNEAQ (reference sequence). The CDR3 runs 13 residues. J was trimmed by 5 bases and V by 5 bases; bases with no gene match: 4. The CDR3 DNA follows: TGTGCCAGCAGCCGGGGACTAGAGGAGACCCAGTACTTC. This sequence encodes CASSRGLEETQYF.

The V gene is TRBV30, the J gene TRBJ1-1; weak D call: TRBD1 (5 bases). The CDR3 totals 14 residues. V was shortened by 4 bases and J by 5 bases, with 17 bases between the two germline ends. In germline, CDR1 is GTSNPN, CDR2 SVGIG (reference sequence). The CDR3 protein is CAWTVSISGTEAFF. The CDR3, as DNA: TGTGCCTGGACCGTGTCCATATCAGGGACTGAAGCTTTCTTT.

This clone has at least ten counts. The V and J genes are TRBV2 and TRBJ1-3; maybe TRBD1 (6 bases). The CDR3 totals 17 residues. V lost 7 bases, J lost 3 bases, and 22 bases lay in between. Per the germline V gene, CDR1 is SNHLY and CDR2 is FYNNEI. Here the CDR3 reads CASTEEEQGEIGNTIYF. The CDR3 nucleotides read TGTGCCAGCACAGAAGAGGAACAGGGCGAGATTGGAAACACCATATATTTT. Filled out from reference TRBV2 and TRBJ1-3, the complete variable domain reads EPEVTQTPSHQVTQMGQEVILRCVPISNHLYFYWYRQILGQKVEFLVSFYNNEISEKSEIFDDQFSVERPDGSNFTLKIRSTKLEDSAMYFCASTEEEQGEIGNTIYFGEGSWLTVV.

The chain recombines TRBV6-1 with TRBJ1-2, with 7 bases aligning to TRBD1. CDR3 length equals 16 residues. CDR1 and CDR2 from the germline V gene are MNHNS and SASEGT. The trim removed 2 bases at V and 5 bases at J, leaving 11 bases unmatched. As DNA, the CDR3 is TGTGCCAGCAGTGAATATCAGGGGGAAGTAGGGTATGGCTACACCTTC. Its translation is CASSEYQGEVGYGYTF.

The chain recombines TRBV30 with TRBJ2-7; tentative D call: TRBD2 (5 bases). The CDR3 extends over 12 amino acids. Germline V CDR1 and CDR2: GTSNPN, SVGIG (reference sequence). Trimming shortened V by 5 bases and J by 2 bases, and 10 bases separated the two germline ends. The CDR3 is CAWEGRAYEQYF. CDR3 nucleotide sequence: TGTGCCTGGGAGGGTAGGGCCTACGAGCAGTACTTC.

The chain joins TRBV27 to TRBJ2-3, with TRBD2 as a possible D gene (6 bases). V was pared by 6 bases and J by 2 bases, with 21 bases between. Per germline, CDR1 MNHEY and CDR2 SMNVEV (reference sequence). The CDR3 has 17 residues. CDR3: CASSPLGGSGVTDTQYF. CDR3 nucleotides: TGTGCCAGCAGCCCTTTGGGGGGTAGCGGAGTCACAGATACGCAGTATTTT.

The genes are TRBV11-2 and TRBJ1-1, with D uncertain. The CDR3 has 13 residues. The V end was cut by 3 bases, the J end by 1 base, with 6 bases between. Per the germline V gene, CDR1 is SGHAT and CDR2 is FQNNGV. Here the CDR3 DNA reads TGTGCCAGCAGCTTTCGGCGGAACACTGAAGCTTTCTTT. Protein product: CASSFRRNTEAFF. Supplemented by reference TRBV11-2 and TRBJ1-1, the full variable domain reads EAGVAQSPRYKIIEKRQSVAFWCNPISGHATLYWYQQILGQGPKLLIQFQNNGVVDDSQLPKDRFSAERLKGVDSTLKIQPAKLEDSAVYLCASSFRRNTEAFFGQGTRLTVV.

The chain links TRBV29-1 to TRBJ1-2; TRBD1 might be the D (6 bases). V lost 6 bases, J lost 5 bases, and 13 bases lay in between. This CDR3 region has 12 residues. CDR1 is SQVTM and CDR2 is ANQGSEA in the germline V gene. The CDR3, as DNA: TGCAGCGTGGGGGCCAGACTATATGGCTACACCTTC. Its translation: CSVGARLYGYTF. Using reference TRBV29-1 and TRBJ1-2 for the parts outside the CDR3, the full variable domain is SAVISQKPSRDICQRGTSLTIQCQVDSQVTMMFWYRQQPGQSLTLIATANQGSEATYESGFVIDKFPISRPNLTFSTLTVSNMSPEDSSIYLCSVGARLYGYTFGSGTRLTVV.

This clone has more than one count but fewer than ten. The V gene is TRBV10-3, the J gene TRBJ2-3, with D perhaps being TRBD1 or TRBD2 (5 bases each). The ends were cut back, 7 bases at V and 2 bases at J, with 13 bases in the middle. The CDR3 is 14 residues long. Germline V gene data show CDR1 as ENHRY and CDR2 as SYGVKD. This chain's CDR3 is CAINGDEYTDTQYF. CDR3 coding DNA: TGTGCCATCAATGGGGACGAGTACACAGATACGCAGTATTTT.

The table lists this clone with a count of one. The same CDR3 arises from other DNA sequences in this sample as well. The chain employs TRBV29-1 and TRBJ2-7; perhaps TRBD2 as D (6 bases). Germline values: CDR1 SQVTM, CDR2 ANQGSEA. The CDR3 covers 11 residues. V gave up 3 bases and J gave up 3 bases, with 6 bases separating them. The CDR3 reads CSVDSGYEQYF. The CDR3 DNA reads TGCAGCGTTGATAGCGGCTACGAGCAGTACTTC.

The gene calls are TRBV7-9 and TRBJ1-2; 7 bases fit TRBD1. This CDR3 spans 15 amino acids. V lost 0 bases, J lost 4 bases, and 5 bases stayed unmatched. In germline, CDR1 is SEHNR, CDR2 FQNEAQ (reference sequence). The CDR3 DNA sequence: TGTGCCAGCAGCTTAGCGGAGGCAGGGGGCTATGGCTACACCTTC. Protein: CASSLAEAGGYGYTF.

The rearrangement joins TRBV7-9 to TRBJ1-6, with D unresolved. The CDR3 is 14 amino acids. V was cut by 1 base and J by 4 bases, with 5 bases left in between. From germline, CDR1 is SEHNR and CDR2 FQNEAQ (reference sequence). The CDR3 reads CASSLGDYNSPLHF. In nucleotides, the CDR3 is TGTGCCAGCAGCTTAGGGGATTATAATTCACCCCTCCACTTT.

Only a few counts were recorded for this clone. V and J are TRBV27 and TRBJ1-5; TRBD1 matches 9 bases. Germline trimming cut 8 bases from V and 2 bases from J; bases unmatched to any gene: 7. Germline V gives CDR1 MNHEY, CDR2 SMNVEV (reference sequence). This CDR3 is 15 amino acids long. Here the CDR3 reads CASGDRVGGNQPQHF. CDR3 in DNA: TGTGCCAGCGGGGACAGGGTGGGAGGCAATCAGCCCCAGCATTTT.

This sequence joins TRBV30 and TRBJ1-1; D is unclear. The germline gives CDR1 GTSNPN, CDR2 SVGIG (reference sequence). The CDR3 has 13 amino acids. V lost 3 bases and J 10 bases, leaving 18 bases between the germline ends. The CDR3 coding sequence is TGTGCCTGGAGGACCGGGATCTACGAGGGAGCTTTCTTT. It translates to CAWRTGIYEGAFF. Variable domain in full (rest from reference TRBV30 and TRBJ1-1): SQTIHQWPATLVQPVGSPLSLECTVEGTSNPNLYWYRQAAGRGLQLLFYSVGIGQISSEVPQNLSASRPQDRQFILSSKKLLLSDSGFYLCAWRTGIYEGAFFGQGTRLTVV.

On this clone itself: With only one base between it and a far larger clone, this is likely a read error. Within the sample, other DNA sequences also encode this same CDR3. The DNA of the CDR3 is TGCGCCAGCAGCCTATCCGGGACACAGACCGGGGAGCTGTTTTTT. It encodes CASSLSGTQTGELFF. This chain connects TRBV5-4 to TRBJ2-2; a possible D gene is TRBD1 (6 bases). Germline CDR1 is SGHNT and CDR2 is YYREEE (reference sequence). This CDR3 contains 15 residues.

Only one count was recorded for this clone. V gene TRBV9 combines with J gene TRBJ2-5, with 8 positions matching TRBD2. Looked up from germline, CDR1 is SGDLS and CDR2 is YYNGEE. J gave up 3 bases and V 3 bases, and 4 bases lay outside the gene matches. The CDR3 consists of 14 residues. This CDR3 reads CASSDDSGEETQYF. The CDR3 DNA sequence: TGTGCCAGCAGCGATGATAGCGGGGAAGAGACCCAGTACTTC.

The chain recombines TRBV7-2 with TRBJ2-7; 7 positions match TRBD2. V gave up 3 bases and J gave up 7 bases; unmatched junction bases: 9. Germline V gives CDR1 SGHTA, CDR2 FQGNSA. This CDR3 contains 14 residues. The CDR3 DNA follows: TGTGCCAGCAGCTTCTGGACTTCAGCGGGGGAGCAGTACTTC. The encoded protein is CASSFWTSAGEQYF.

This clone was observed once. The chain recombines TRBV13 with TRBJ2-5; TRBD2 might be the D (6 bases). Germline V gene data show CDR1 as PRHDT and CDR2 as FYEKMQ (reference sequence). This CDR3 has 13 residues. V was pared by 3 bases and J by 5 bases, with 10 bases between. The CDR3 loop reads CASSFGSGETQYF. The CDR3 bases are TGTGCCAGCAGCTTCGGGAGCGGGGAGACCCAGTACTTC.

The V call is TRBV30, the J call TRBJ1-3; no firm D call. Trimming shortened V by 1 base and J by 5 bases, and 0 bases separated the two germline ends. Germline V gene sequence: CDR1 GTSNPN, CDR2 SVGIG (reference sequence). CDR3 length: 10 residues. The CDR3 bases are TGTGCCTGGAGTGGAAACACCATATATTTT. As protein: CAWSGNTIYF.